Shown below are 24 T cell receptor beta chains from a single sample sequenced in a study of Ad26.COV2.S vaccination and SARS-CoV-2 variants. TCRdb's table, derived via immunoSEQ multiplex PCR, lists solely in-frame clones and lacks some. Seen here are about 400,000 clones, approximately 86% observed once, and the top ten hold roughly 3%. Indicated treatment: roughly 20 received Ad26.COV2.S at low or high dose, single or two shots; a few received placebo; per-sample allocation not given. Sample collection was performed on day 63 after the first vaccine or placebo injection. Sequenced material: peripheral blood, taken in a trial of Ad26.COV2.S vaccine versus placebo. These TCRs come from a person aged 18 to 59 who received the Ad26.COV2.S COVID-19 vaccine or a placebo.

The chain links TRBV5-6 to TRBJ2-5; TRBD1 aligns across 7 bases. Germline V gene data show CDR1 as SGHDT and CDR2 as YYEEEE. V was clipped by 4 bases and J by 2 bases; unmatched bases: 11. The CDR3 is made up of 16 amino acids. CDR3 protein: CASSSGQAWAQETQYF. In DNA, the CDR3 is TGTGCCAGCAGCAGTGGACAGGCTTGGGCGCAAGAGACCCAGTACTTC.

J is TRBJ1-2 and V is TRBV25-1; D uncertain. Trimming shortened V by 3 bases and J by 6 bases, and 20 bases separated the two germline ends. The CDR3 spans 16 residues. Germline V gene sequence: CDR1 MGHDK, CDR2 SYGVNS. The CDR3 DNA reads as TGTGCCAGCAGTGATCCCGCTTCTGCGGGGAGTGATGGCTACACCTTC. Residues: CASSDPASAGSDGYTF.

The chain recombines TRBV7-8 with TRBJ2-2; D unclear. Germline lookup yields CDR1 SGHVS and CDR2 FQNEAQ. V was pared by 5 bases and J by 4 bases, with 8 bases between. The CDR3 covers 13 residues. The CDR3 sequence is CASSPGPTGELFF. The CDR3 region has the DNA TGTGCCAGCAGCCCCGGCCCCACCGGGGAGCTGTTTTTT.

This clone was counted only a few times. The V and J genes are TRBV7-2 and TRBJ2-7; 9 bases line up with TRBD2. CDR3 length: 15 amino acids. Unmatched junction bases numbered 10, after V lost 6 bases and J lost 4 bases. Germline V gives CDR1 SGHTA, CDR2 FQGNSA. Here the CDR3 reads CASRGYSGGTYEQYF. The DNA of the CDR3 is TGTGCCAGCAGAGGGTACAGCGGGGGGACGTACGAGCAGTACTTC.

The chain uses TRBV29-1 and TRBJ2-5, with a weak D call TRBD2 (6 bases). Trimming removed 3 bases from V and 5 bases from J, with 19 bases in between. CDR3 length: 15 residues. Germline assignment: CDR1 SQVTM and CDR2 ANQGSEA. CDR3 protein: CSVEITGEIGETQYF. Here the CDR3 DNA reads TGCAGCGTTGAGATTACGGGAGAGATTGGGGAGACCCAGTACTTC.

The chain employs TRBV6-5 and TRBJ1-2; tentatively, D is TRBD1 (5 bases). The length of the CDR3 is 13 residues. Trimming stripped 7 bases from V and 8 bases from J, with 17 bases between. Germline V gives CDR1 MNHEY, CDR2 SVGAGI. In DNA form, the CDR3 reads TGTGCCAGCACTATCTCTGAGGCAGGGGGCTACACCTTC. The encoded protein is CASTISEAGGYTF.

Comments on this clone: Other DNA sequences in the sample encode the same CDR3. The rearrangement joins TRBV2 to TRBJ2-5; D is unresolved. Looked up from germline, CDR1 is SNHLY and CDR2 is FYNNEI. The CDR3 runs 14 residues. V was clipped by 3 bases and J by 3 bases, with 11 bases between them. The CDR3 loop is CASSEGRLKETQYF. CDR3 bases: TGTGCCAGCAGTGAGGGCCGCTTAAAAGAGACCCAGTACTTC.

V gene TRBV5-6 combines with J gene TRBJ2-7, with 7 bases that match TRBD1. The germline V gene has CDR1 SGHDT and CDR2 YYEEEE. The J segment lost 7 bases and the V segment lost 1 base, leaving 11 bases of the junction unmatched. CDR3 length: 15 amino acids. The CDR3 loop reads CASSLQGGAVGEQYF. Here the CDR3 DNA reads TGTGCCAGCAGCTTGCAAGGGGGCGCCGTTGGGGAGCAGTACTTC.

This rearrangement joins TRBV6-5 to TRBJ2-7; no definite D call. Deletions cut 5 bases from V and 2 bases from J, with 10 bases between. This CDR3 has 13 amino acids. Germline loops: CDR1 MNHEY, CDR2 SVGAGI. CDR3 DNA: TGTGCCAGCAGTACCAGCCTCACCTACGAGCAGTACTTC. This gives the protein CASSTSLTYEQYF.

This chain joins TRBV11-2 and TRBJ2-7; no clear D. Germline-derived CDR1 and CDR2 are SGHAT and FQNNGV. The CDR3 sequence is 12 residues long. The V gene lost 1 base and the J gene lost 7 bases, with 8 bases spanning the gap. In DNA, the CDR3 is TGTGCCAGCAGCTTAGGAGACGGGGAGCAGTACTTC. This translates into CASSLGDGEQYF.

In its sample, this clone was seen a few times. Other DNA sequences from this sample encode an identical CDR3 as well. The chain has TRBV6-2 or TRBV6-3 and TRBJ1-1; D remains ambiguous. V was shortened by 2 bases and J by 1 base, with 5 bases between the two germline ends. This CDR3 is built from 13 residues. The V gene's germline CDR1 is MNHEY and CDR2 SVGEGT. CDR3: CASSYRGNTEAFF. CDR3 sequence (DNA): TGTGCCAGCAGTTACCGTGGGAACACTGAAGCTTTCTTT.

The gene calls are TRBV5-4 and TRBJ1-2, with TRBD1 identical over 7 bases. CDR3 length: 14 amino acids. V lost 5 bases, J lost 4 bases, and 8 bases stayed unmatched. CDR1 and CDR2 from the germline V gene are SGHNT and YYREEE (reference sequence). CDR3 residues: CASRRQGGSYGYTF. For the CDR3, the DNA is TGTGCCAGCAGACGACAGGGCGGGAGCTATGGCTACACCTTC.

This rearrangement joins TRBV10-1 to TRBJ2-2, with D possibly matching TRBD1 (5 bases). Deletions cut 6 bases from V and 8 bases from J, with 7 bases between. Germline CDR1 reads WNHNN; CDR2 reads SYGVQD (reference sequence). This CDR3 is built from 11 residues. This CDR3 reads CASRGQGELFF. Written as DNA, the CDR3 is TGCGCCAGCAGGGGGCAAGGGGAGCTGTTTTTT.

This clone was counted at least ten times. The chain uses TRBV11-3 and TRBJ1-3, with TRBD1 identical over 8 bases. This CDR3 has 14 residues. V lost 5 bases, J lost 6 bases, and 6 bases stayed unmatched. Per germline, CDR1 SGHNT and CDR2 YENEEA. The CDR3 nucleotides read TGTGCCAGCAGCCCAGGACAGGGTCAAAACACCATATATTTT. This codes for CASSPGQGQNTIYF.

CDR3 region: CATVGSVQETQYF. DNA of the CDR3: TGTGCCACCGTAGGGTCGGTCCAAGAGACCCAGTACTTC. The gene calls are TRBV7-9 and TRBJ2-5, with no clear D. Per the germline V gene, CDR1 is SEHNR and CDR2 is FQNEAQ (reference sequence). This CDR3 has 13 residues. V lost 10 bases and J lost 1, with 13 bases in between.

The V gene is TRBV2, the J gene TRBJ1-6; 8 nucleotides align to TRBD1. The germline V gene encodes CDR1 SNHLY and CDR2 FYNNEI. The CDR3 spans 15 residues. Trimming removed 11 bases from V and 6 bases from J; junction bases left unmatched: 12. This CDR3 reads CAGLMNRGSNSPLHF. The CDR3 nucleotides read TGTGCCGGATTGATGAACAGGGGGAGTAATTCACCCCTCCACTTT. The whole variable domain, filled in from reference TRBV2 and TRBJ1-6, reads EPEVTQTPSHQVTQMGQEVILRCVPISNHLYFYWYRQILGQKVEFLVSFYNNEISEKSEIFDDQFSVERPDGSNFTLKIRSTKLEDSAMYFCAGLMNRGSNSPLHFGNGTRLTVT.

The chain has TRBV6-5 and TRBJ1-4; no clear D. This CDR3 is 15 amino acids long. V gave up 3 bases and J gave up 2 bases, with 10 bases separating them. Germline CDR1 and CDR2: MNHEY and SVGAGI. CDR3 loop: CASSYTGRTNEKLFF. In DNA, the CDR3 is TGTGCCAGCAGTTATACCGGGAGGACTAATGAAAAACTGTTTTTT.

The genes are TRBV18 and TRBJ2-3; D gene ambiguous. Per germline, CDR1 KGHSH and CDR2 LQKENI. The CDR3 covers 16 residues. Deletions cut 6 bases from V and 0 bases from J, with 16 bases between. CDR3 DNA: TGTGCCAGCTCCCCTAGACGGACCGACAGCACAGATACGCAGTATTTT. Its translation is CASSPRRTDSTDTQYF.

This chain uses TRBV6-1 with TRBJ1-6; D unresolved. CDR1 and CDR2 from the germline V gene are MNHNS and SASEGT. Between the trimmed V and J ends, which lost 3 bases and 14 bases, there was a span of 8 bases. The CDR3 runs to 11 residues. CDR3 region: CASSEFQALHF. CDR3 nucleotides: TGTGCCAGCAGTGAGTTTCAAGCCCTCCACTTT.

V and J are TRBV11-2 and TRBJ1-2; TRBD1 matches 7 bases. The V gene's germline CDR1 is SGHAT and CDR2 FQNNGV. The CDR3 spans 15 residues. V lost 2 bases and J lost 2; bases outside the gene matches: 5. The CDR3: CASSLQGGNNYGYTF. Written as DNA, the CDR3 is TGTGCCAGCAGCTTACAGGGGGGCAACAACTATGGCTACACCTTC.

DNA for the CDR3: TGTGCCAGCAGCTCCTCCGGACAGGGGGAAACCCAGTACTTC. It specifies CASSSSGQGETQYF. This chain connects TRBV28 to TRBJ2-5; 10 bases are shared with TRBD1. Germline loops: CDR1 MDHEN, CDR2 SYDVKM. V lost 6 bases to trimming and J lost 8 bases; unmatched junction nucleotides: 9. This CDR3 comprises 14 residues.

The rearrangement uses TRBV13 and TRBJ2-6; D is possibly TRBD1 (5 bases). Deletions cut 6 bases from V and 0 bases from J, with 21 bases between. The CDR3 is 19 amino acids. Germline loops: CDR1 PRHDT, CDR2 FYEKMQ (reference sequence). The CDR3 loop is CASSSRQTDTTSGANVLTF. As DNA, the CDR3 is TGTGCCAGCAGTTCTCGCCAGACAGACACCACCTCTGGGGCCAACGTCCTGACTTTC.

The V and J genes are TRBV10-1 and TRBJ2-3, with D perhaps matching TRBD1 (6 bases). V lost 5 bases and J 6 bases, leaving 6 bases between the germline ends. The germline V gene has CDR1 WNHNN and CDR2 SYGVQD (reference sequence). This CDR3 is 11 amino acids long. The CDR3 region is CASSRGDTQYF. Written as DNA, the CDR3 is TGCGCCAGCAGTAGGGGGGATACGCAGTATTTT.

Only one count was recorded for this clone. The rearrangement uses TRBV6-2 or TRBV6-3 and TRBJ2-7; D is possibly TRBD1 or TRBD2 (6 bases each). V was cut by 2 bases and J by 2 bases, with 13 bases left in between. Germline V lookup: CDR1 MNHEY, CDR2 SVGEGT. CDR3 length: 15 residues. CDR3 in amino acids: CASSYTGAPPYEQYF. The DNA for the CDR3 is TGTGCCAGCAGTTACACGGGGGCCCCCCCCTACGAGCAGTACTTC.